This T cell receptor (beta chain) is drawn from a study of cytotoxic CD8 clonotypes in ibrutinib-treated CLL. The overall study: By median roughly 69 months, 12 had progressed and about 15 stayed remitted; responses had been 2 complete and about 25 partial.

The V gene's germline CDR1 is KGHSH and CDR2 LQKENI. The CDR3 spans 14 residues. Trimming took off 3 bases at V and 1 base at J, with 9 bases between the two ends. TCRdb's table, derived via immunoSEQ multiplex PCR, lists solely in-frame clones and lacks some. The sample lists about 84,000 clones, 85% to 90% occurring once. The source was PBMCs, collected before ibrutinib treatment. The chain employs TRBV18 and TRBJ2-5; no reliable D call. The clonotype originates from a human donor with chronic lymphocytic leukemia. The CDR3: CASSPGSAQETQYF. In DNA, the CDR3 is TGTGCCAGCTCACCGGGGTCAGCCCAAGAGACCCAGTACTTC.